This T cell receptor (beta chain) was found in a study of T cell repertoires in cytomegalovirus infection. Study summary: Public signatures in TCR beta pointed to CMV infection and matching HLA type.

Trimming removed 4 bases from V and 1 base from J, with 10 bases in between. Germline V gene data show CDR1 as LNHDA and CDR2 as SQIVND (reference sequence). The length of the CDR3 is 14 residues. Concerning this clonotype itself: Its antigen is unknown.

MiXCR, run by TCRdb on the reads, gives a single entry per CDR3 protein. The sample includes under 850,000 distinct CDR3 sequences, around 31% seen only once; the top ten take 15% to 20%. The source was cultured PBMCs, collected from culture after CMV antigen stimulation. The source of this sequence is a human donor in good health (CMV status not recorded). Some clones in this sample may be carry-over from other donors' samples. This chain links TRBV19 with TRBJ1-1; D remains ambiguous. The CDR3 region has the DNA TGTGCCAGTAGTACCCCCCGGTGGAACACTGAAGCTTTCTTT. Encoded protein: CASSTPRWNTEAFF.